The clone carrying this TCR beta chain was found many times. The target antigen is unknown. The CDR3 sequence is 14 residues long. With 0 bases removed from V and 0 bases from J, the gap between germline ends came to 8 bases. Germline V gene data show CDR1 as DFQATT and CDR2 as SNEGSKA (reference sequence). The data belong to a study of CD8+CD57+ T cells in acquired aplastic anemia. The overall study: The mean DNA yield obtained from sorted CD4+ and CD8+ cells came to around 3 ug. Study findings and constraints: Patients and controls shared 25 to 30 CD8+ CDR3 sequences, highly expressed in patients.

Both TCR beta VDJ combination and CDR3 sequence profiling were carried out. Genomic DNA was the template for this profiling. One entry per CDR3 protein results from TCRdb running MiXCR on the reads. Among 180,000 or so distinct CDR3 sequences listed, approximately 48% were seen once. An expansion of CD8+CD57+ cells by flow cytometry had been shown in patients chosen for sequencing. The material sequenced was sorted CD4+, CD8+, or CD8+CD57+ T cells (not recorded which) from PBMCs. V and J are TRBV20-1 and TRBJ1-2; no clear D gene. The sequence derives from a human donor with aplastic anemia. For the CDR3, the DNA is TGCAGTGCTAGAGATTACCTAACTAACTATGGCTACACCTTC. This translates into CSARDYLTNYGYTF.